This T cell receptor beta chain was identified in a study of OX40 agonist ivuxolimab in advanced cancers. As for the study in general: An agonistic anti-OX40 (CD134) antibody, ivuxolimab, was used to treat the patients.

As concerns this clone: Its antigen is not identified.

Germline CDR1 and CDR2: SGDLS and YYNGEE. This CDR3 has 15 residues. The V end lost 2 bases, the J end lost 1 base, and 9 bases lay between the germline ends. Study-level findings and limits: Average numbers of expanded clones were greater in CD8+ T cells than in CD4+.

Profiling relied on immunoSEQ multiplex PCR, and the TCRdb table lists in-frame clones only, not all of them. The table records around 80,000 clones, 85% to 90% of them present only once. The sequence derives from an adult with an advanced solid tumor such as melanoma, head and neck, liver or kidney cancer. The gene calls are TRBV9 and TRBJ1-4, with D hard to call. The sample consisted of CD4+ or CD8+ T cells sorted from blood, taken in a trial of the OX40 agonist ivuxolimab. CDR3: CASSVGRLTNEKLFF. The CDR3 DNA reads as TGTGCCAGCAGCGTTGGCAGGCTAACTAATGAAAAACTGTTTTTT.